The T cell receptor (beta chain) under discussion was sequenced for a study of blood T cell repertoires in COVID-19. Only in-frame clones appear in the TCRdb table, and some are missing; sequencing was by immunoSEQ multiplex PCR. The profile shows 400,000 or so clones, roughly 87% of them singletons. CDR3 length equals 14 residues. Germline assignment: CDR1 SGHDT and CDR2 YYEEEE. V lost 1 base to trimming and J lost 5 bases, with 10 bases between them. Sequenced sample: PBMCs or T cells enriched from blood (not recorded which). This TCR was recovered from a woman aged 40 to 55 with acute COVID-19. The rearrangement uses TRBV5-6 and TRBJ2-1; perhaps TRBD2 as D (5 bases). The CDR3 nucleotides are TGTGCCAGCAGCTTGTTGTCTAGCAACAATGAGCAGTTCTTC. Amino acid sequence: CASSLLSSNNEQFF. Complete variable domain (other parts from reference TRBV5-6 and TRBJ2-1): DAGVTQSPTHLIKTRGQQVTLRCSPKSGHDTVSWYQQALGQGPQFIFQYYEEEERQRGNFPDRFSGHQFPNYSSELNVNALLLGDSALYLCASSLLSSNNEQFFGPGTRLTVL.